This T cell receptor beta chain came from a study of cytomegalovirus exposure and HLA in healthy donors. Both 60 Vbeta primers and 13 Jbeta primers went into the PCR. Profiling relied on immunoSEQ multiplex PCR, and the TCRdb table lists in-frame clones only, not all of them. Of around 120,000 clones in the sample, more than 60% are singletons; the top ten hold around 4.5%. V dropped 5 bases and J dropped 0 bases, with 12 bases sitting between them. CDR1 is MNHEY and CDR2 is SMNVEV in the germline V gene (reference sequence). This CDR3 region has 15 residues. Specimen: PBMCs. V gene TRBV27 combines with J gene TRBJ2-3, with D perhaps TRBD2 (6 bases). This clonotype originated in a woman aged 35 to 49 in good health and CMV-seronegative. The CDR3 coding sequence is TGTGCCAGCAGTGCGGGACGGCCTAGCACAGATACGCAGTATTTT. Translation: CASSAGRPSTDTQYF.